The 30 T cell receptor beta chains presented below share a single source sample, sequenced in a study of T cells in Graves' hyperthyroidism and ophthalmopathy (dated by TCRdb to the late 2010s). Libraries were made using multiplex PCR. The sequencer was an Illumina HiSeq 2000. The TCR beta CDR3 regions were amplified from the RNA transcripts. For the first round of RT-PCR on the TCR CDR3, the HTBI primer set was used together with the Qiagen OneStep RT-PCR kit. TCRdb's own reprocessing of the public reads used fastp at Q25 and MiXCR and kept productive beta chains. Rows with a matching CDR3 protein are joined into one entry that keeps the most common DNA and genes. This sample lists some 620,000 distinct CDR3 sequences; around 15% were detected once. The ten largest clones capture less than 4.5% of the sample. Sequenced input: blood. Receptors were obtained from a woman in her thirties with Graves' hyperthyroidism.

This clonotype was recorded many times. The gene calls are TRBV12-3 or TRBV12-4 and TRBJ1-2; 8 positions match TRBD1. With 6 bases clipped from V and 4 bases from J, the junction kept 16 bases outside the gene matches. CDR3 length: 17 amino acids. In DNA, the CDR3 is TGTGCCAGCAGCCCTTCCCCCTCATGGGACAGGACCTATGGCTACACCTTC. This sequence encodes CASSPSPSWDRTYGYTF.

This clonotype was observed at least ten times. The rearrangement uses TRBV29-1 and TRBJ1-2; D might be TRBD1 (6 bases). CDR1 SQVTM and CDR2 ANQGSEA come from the germline V gene. V was trimmed by 7 bases and J by 0 bases, leaving 15 bases between them. This CDR3 contains 14 residues. The CDR3 region has the DNA TGCAGCGCCCGAGGGGGATTTTCTAACTATGGCTACACCTTC. Its translation is CSARGGFSNYGYTF.

This clonotype has more than one count but fewer than ten. V and J are TRBV12-3 or TRBV12-4 and TRBJ1-1; D unclear. The V gene lost 0 bases and the J gene lost 1 base, with 9 bases spanning the gap. The CDR3 spans 15 residues. CDR3 DNA sequence: TGTGCCAGCAGTTTAGCGCCTCCACCGAACACTGAAGCTTTCTTT. It yields the protein CASSLAPPPNTEAFF.

Ten or more counts support this clonotype. The chain combines TRBV7-9 with TRBJ2-7; 10 bases are a match to TRBD1. CDR1 and CDR2 from the germline V gene are SEHNR and FQNEAQ (reference sequence). This CDR3 is 14 amino acids long. The ends lost 4 bases at V and 3 bases at J; junction bases unmatched: 3. Here the CDR3 reads CASSWGQGFYEQYF. The CDR3 bases are TGTGCCAGCAGCTGGGGACAGGGGTTCTACGAGCAGTACTTC.

This clonotype was seen repeatedly, ten times or more. V is TRBV2 and J is TRBJ2-1, with 13 bases identical to TRBD2. The CDR3 runs to 14 residues. The V and J ends lost 6 bases and 8 bases, in that order; junction bases with no gene match: 4. Germline V CDR1 and CDR2: SNHLY, FYNNEI. Here the CDR3 DNA reads TGTGCCAGCAGCTGGACTAGCGGGAGAGATGAGCAGTTCTTC. Its protein is CASSWTSGRDEQFF.

This clonotype was recorded a few times. This chain connects TRBV20-1 to TRBJ2-1; D remains unclear. The CDR3 loop spans 14 amino acids. From germline, CDR1 is DFQATT and CDR2 SNEGSKA (reference sequence). Trimming took off 4 bases at V and 6 bases at J, with 16 bases between the two ends. CDR3 protein: CSATYPSRINEQFF. The CDR3 region has the DNA TGCAGTGCTACCTACCCTTCCCGGATCAATGAGCAGTTCTTC.

V and J are TRBV7-9 and TRBJ2-7; TRBD1 agrees at 7 bases. Trimming took 5 bases from V and 4 from J; bases not matched to a gene: 11. This CDR3 comprises 15 residues. Germline CDR1 and CDR2: SEHNR and FQNEAQ (reference sequence). CDR3 sequence (DNA): TGTGCCAGCAGCAACGCTCCGGGACAGAATTACGAGCAGTACTTC. Protein: CASSNAPGQNYEQYF.

This clonotype was recorded a few times. V and J are TRBV5-1 and TRBJ2-5; D is uncertain. The germline V gene encodes CDR1 SGHRS and CDR2 YFSETQ. This CDR3 has 14 residues. Between the trimmed V and J ends, which lost 0 bases and 0 bases, there was a span of 6 bases. CDR3 protein: CASSLEQYQETQYF. For the CDR3, the DNA is TGCGCCAGCAGCTTGGAACAGTACCAAGAGACCCAGTACTTC.

V gene TRBV24-1 combines with J gene TRBJ1-1; no firm D call. CDR1 is KGHDR, CDR2 SFDVKD, per germline. The CDR3 has 12 amino acids. The V end lost 4 bases, the J end lost 7 bases, and 9 bases lay between the germline ends. The CDR3 spells CATSESTGEAFF. The CDR3 coding sequence is TGTGCCACCAGTGAATCGACGGGTGAAGCTTTCTTT.

This clonotype was observed many times. The V and J genes are TRBV4-3 and TRBJ1-2; D ambiguous. From germline, CDR1 is LGHNA and CDR2 YSLEER. Trimming shortened V by 0 bases and J by 4 bases, and 6 bases separated the two germline ends. The CDR3 spans 13 residues. The CDR3 coding sequence is TGCGCCAGCAGCCAAGACCCCAGCTATGGCTACACCTTC. The encoded protein is CASSQDPSYGYTF.

This clonotype was counted many times. This chain connects TRBV3-1 to TRBJ1-6, with D perhaps TRBD1 (6 bases). V was trimmed by 3 bases and J by 12 bases, leaving 15 bases between them. The length of the CDR3 is 14 residues. Germline CDR1 LGHDT, CDR2 YNNKEL (reference sequence). CDR3 DNA sequence: TGTGCCAGCAGCCATGGACCCCAGGGGCGACCCCTCCACTTT. It translates to CASSHGPQGRPLHF.

Note on this clonotype: The germline gene is not matched at one end of the junction; a read error may be the cause. The rearrangement links TRBV7-2 to TRBJ2-7, with D unresolved. CDR1 and CDR2 (germline): SGHTA, FQGNSA. CDR3 size: 14 residues. The CDR3 sequence is CASSLAHGSYEQCF. In DNA, the CDR3 is TGTGCCAGCAGCTTAGCCCACGGCTCCTACGAGCAGTGCTTC. The variable domain in full, completed from reference TRBV7-2 and TRBJ2-7, reads GAGVSQSPSNKVTEKGKDVELRCDPISGHTALYWYRQSLGQGLEFLIYFQGNSAPDKSGLPSDRFSAERTGGSVSTLTIQRTQQEDSAVYLCASSLAHGSYEQCFGPGTRLTVT.

The chain employs TRBV11-1 and TRBJ2-7; TRBD2 matches 16 bases. This CDR3 has 16 residues. V shed 3 bases, J shed 5 bases, and the junction held 4 bases outside the gene matches. Germline values: CDR1 SGHAT, CDR2 FQDESV (reference sequence). The CDR3 loop is CASSFGTSGRVDEQYF. CDR3 in DNA: TGTGCCAGCAGCTTTGGGACTAGCGGGAGGGTCGACGAGCAGTACTTC.

The V call is TRBV15, the J call TRBJ2-7; no firm D call. Germline CDR1 reads LNHNV; CDR2 reads YYDKDF (reference sequence). This CDR3 comprises 16 residues. V lost 0 bases, J lost 0 bases, and 12 bases lay in between. CDR3 in amino acids: CATSRDLPTNSYEQYF. As DNA, the CDR3 is TGTGCCACCAGCAGAGATCTTCCCACCAACTCCTACGAGCAGTACTTC.

This clonotype appeared many times. The chain links TRBV2 to TRBJ1-1; no firm D call. Germline V CDR1 and CDR2: SNHLY, FYNNEI. Trimming left V 4 bases short and J 1 base short, with 10 bases between. The length of the CDR3 is 14 residues. CDR3: CASSGFRGNTEAFF. CDR3 DNA sequence: TGTGCCAGCAGTGGGTTTCGTGGGAACACTGAAGCTTTCTTT. The full variable domain, in which reference TRBV2 and TRBJ1-1 provide the parts outside the CDR3, is EPEVTQTPSHQVTQMGQEVILRCVPISNHLYFYWYRQILGQKVEFLVSFYNNEISEKSEIFDDQFSVERPDGSNFTLKIRSTKLEDSAMYFCASSGFRGNTEAFFGQGTRLTVV.

This clonotype was seen many times. This rearrangement joins TRBV7-8 to TRBJ2-3; D is possibly TRBD1 or TRBD2 (5 bases each). The CDR3 contains 17 residues. Trimming took off 3 bases at V and 1 base at J, with 17 bases between the two ends. Germline V gives CDR1 SGHVS, CDR2 FQNEAQ. The CDR3 sequence is CASSFGWGRVGTDTQYF. The CDR3 DNA sequence: TGTGCCAGCAGCTTCGGATGGGGGAGAGTAGGCACAGATACGCAGTATTTT.

The chain's CDR3 is CASGTDYTYEQYF. The CDR3, as DNA: TGTGCCAGTGGGACCGACTATACCTACGAGCAGTACTTC. This chain connects TRBV6-1 to TRBJ2-7; D may be TRBD1 or TRBD2 (5 bases each). Trimming removed 9 bases at V and 2 bases at J, with 14 bases between. This CDR3 contains 13 residues. The V gene's germline CDR1 is MNHNS and CDR2 SASEGT.

V and J are TRBV4-2 and TRBJ2-2; weak D call: TRBD2 (5 bases). Germline values: CDR1 LGHNA, CDR2 YNFKEQ. V gave up 4 bases and J gave up 2 bases, with 8 bases separating them. The CDR3 is made up of 14 amino acids. CDR3 nucleotide sequence: TGTGCCAGCAGCCTACTAGACAACACCGGGGAGCTGTTTTTT. Translation gives CASSLLDNTGELFF.

This clonotype was counted at least ten times. The V and J genes are TRBV7-8 and TRBJ2-3; weak D call: TRBD2 (7 bases). The germline V gene encodes CDR1 SGHVS and CDR2 FQNEAQ. The CDR3 covers 14 residues. Trimming shortened V by 8 bases and J by 5 bases, and 17 bases separated the two germline ends. CDR3 loop: CASQWGGAGDTQYF. For the CDR3, the DNA is TGTGCCAGCCAATGGGGGGGGGCGGGAGATACGCAGTATTTT.

This CDR3 is CSARDQPLDTEAFF. The CDR3 nucleotides are TGCAGTGCTAGAGATCAACCTCTGGACACTGAAGCTTTCTTT. The V and J genes are TRBV20-1 and TRBJ1-1; D remains ambiguous. Trimming cost V 0 bases and J 3 bases, with 11 bases left between them. This CDR3 is 14 amino acids long. Germline lookup yields CDR1 DFQATT and CDR2 SNEGSKA (reference sequence).

Ten or more counts support this clonotype. The V call is TRBV2, the J call TRBJ2-1; weak D call: TRBD1 (6 bases). Germline CDR1 is SNHLY and CDR2 is FYNNEI. V was shortened by 5 bases and J by 8 bases, with 13 bases between the two germline ends. This CDR3 spans 13 amino acids. CDR3: CASSIQGIHEQFF. In nucleotides, the CDR3 is TGTGCCAGCAGTATACAGGGAATCCATGAGCAGTTCTTC.

The chain links TRBV7-9 to TRBJ2-2, with 11 bases lining up with TRBD2. CDR3 length equals 19 residues. Looked up from germline, CDR1 is SEHNR and CDR2 is FQNEAQ (reference sequence). Germline trimming cut 3 bases from V and 3 bases from J; bases unmatched to any gene: 12. CDR3 bases: TGTGCCAGCAGCTTTAGCACTAGCGGGAGCACCCGTTACACCGGGGAGCTGTTTTTT. Residues: CASSFSTSGSTRYTGELFF.

This clonotype was counted between two and nine times. The V call is TRBV4-1, the J call TRBJ1-5; a weak D match, TRBD1 (5 bases). Between the trimmed V and J ends, which lost 6 bases and 2 bases, there was a span of 11 bases. Germline V gene data show CDR1 as MGHRA and CDR2 as YSYEKL. CDR3 length: 14 residues. The CDR3 loop reads CASRRGYRNQPQHF. Here the CDR3 DNA reads TGCGCCAGCAGAAGGGGATATCGCAATCAGCCCCAGCATTTT.

There are many counts of this clonotype. The chain uses TRBV20-1 and TRBJ2-5; D may be TRBD2 (5 bases). V was pared by 1 base and J by 4 bases, with 13 bases between. The CDR3 runs to 14 residues. The V gene's germline CDR1 is DFQATT and CDR2 SNEGSKA (reference sequence). The DNA of the CDR3 is TGCAGTGCTAGAGCTCTTGGGGAGCTAGAGACCCAGTACTTC. It encodes CSARALGELETQYF.

The CDR3 here is CASSVGGSGNQPQHF. In nucleotides, the CDR3 is TGTGCCAGCAGCGTAGGGGGTAGTGGCAATCAGCCCCAGCATTTT. The chain recombines TRBV9 with TRBJ1-5; no clear D gene. Between the trimmed V and J ends, which lost 0 bases and 2 bases, there was a span of 9 bases. The CDR3 is 15 residues long. CDR1 and CDR2 (germline): SGDLS, YYNGEE.

This clonotype was seen only once. The rearrangement uses TRBV24-1 and TRBJ1-3; D unresolved. The V gene's germline CDR1 is KGHDR and CDR2 SFDVKD. Trimming pared 3 bases from V and 2 bases from J, leaving 7 bases between. The CDR3 covers 14 residues. DNA of the CDR3: TGTGCCACCAGTGATCAAAAGGCTGGAAACACCATATATTTT. Translating gives CATSDQKAGNTIYF.

The genes are TRBV20-1 and TRBJ1-5, with D tentatively TRBD1 (5 bases). With 0 bases removed from V and 1 base from J, the gap between germline ends came to 7 bases. Looked up from germline, CDR1 is DFQATT and CDR2 is SNEGSKA (reference sequence). The CDR3 sequence is 14 residues long. The CDR3 here is CSARDRESNQPQHF. CDR3 DNA: TGCAGTGCTAGAGACAGGGAAAGCAATCAGCCCCAGCATTTT.

About this clonotype itself: A junction end diverges from the germline sequence, so it may reflect a read error. This chain uses TRBV7-9 with TRBJ1-2, with D unclear. The CDR3 is 14 residues long. In germline, CDR1 is SEHNR, CDR2 FQNEAQ (reference sequence). The CDR3 loop is CASGLSGQSYGYTF. CDR3 DNA: TGTGCCAGCGGCTTATCTGGGCAGTCATATGGCTACACCTTC.

The chain uses TRBV6-9 and TRBJ2-7; D may be TRBD1 or TRBD2 (5 bases each). Trimming left V 4 bases short and J 6 bases short, with 25 bases between. CDR1 is MNHGY and CDR2 is SVAAGI in the germline V gene. The CDR3 loop spans 17 amino acids. This CDR3 reads CASSFSACSGPAGEQYF. CDR3 DNA sequence: TGTGCCAGCAGTTTTAGCGCCTGCTCGGGACCCGCCGGCGAGCAGTACTTC.

This clonotype was detected many times. The chain links TRBV7-2 to TRBJ2-1; D is perhaps TRBD2 (9 bases). Germline V CDR1 and CDR2: SGHTA, FQGNSA. This CDR3 is 17 amino acids long. V shed 5 bases and J shed 7 bases, with 24 bases lying between them. CDR3 protein: CASSTTGVSGRLNEQFF. The CDR3 coding sequence is TGTGCCAGCAGCACGACAGGGGTGAGCGGGAGGTTAAATGAGCAGTTCTTC.